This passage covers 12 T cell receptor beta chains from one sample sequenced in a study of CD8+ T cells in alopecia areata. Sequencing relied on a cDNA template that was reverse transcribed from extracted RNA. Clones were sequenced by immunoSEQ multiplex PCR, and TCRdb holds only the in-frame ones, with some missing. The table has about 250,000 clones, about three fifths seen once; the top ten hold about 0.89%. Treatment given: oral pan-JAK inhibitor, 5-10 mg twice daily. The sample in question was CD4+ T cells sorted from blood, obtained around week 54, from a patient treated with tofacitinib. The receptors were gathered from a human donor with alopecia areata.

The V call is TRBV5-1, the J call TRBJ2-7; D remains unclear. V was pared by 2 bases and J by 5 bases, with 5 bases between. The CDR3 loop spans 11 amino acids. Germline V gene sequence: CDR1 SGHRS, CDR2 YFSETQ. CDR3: CASSFVDEQYF. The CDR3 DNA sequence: TGCGCCAGCAGCTTTGTGGACGAGCAGTACTTC.

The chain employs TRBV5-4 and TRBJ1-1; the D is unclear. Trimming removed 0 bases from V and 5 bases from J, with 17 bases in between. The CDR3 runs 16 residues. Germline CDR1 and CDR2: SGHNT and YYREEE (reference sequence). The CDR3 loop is CASSLAATLPGTEAFF. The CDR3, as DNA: TGTGCCAGCAGCTTGGCTGCGACCCTCCCGGGGACTGAAGCTTTCTTT.

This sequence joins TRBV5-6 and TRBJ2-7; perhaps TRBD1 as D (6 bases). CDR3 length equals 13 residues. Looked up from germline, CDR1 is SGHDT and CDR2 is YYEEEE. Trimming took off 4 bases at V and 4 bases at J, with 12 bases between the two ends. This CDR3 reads CASSPDRLYEQYF. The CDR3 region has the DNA TGTGCCAGCAGCCCAGACAGGTTGTACGAGCAGTACTTC.

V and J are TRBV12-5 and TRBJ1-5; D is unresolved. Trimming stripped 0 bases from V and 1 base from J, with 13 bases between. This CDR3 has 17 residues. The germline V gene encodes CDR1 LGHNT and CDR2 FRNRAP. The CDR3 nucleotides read TGTGCTAGTGGTTTGGTACTGGGCGTCGGGAGCAATCAGCCCCAGCATTTT. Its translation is CASGLVLGVGSNQPQHF.

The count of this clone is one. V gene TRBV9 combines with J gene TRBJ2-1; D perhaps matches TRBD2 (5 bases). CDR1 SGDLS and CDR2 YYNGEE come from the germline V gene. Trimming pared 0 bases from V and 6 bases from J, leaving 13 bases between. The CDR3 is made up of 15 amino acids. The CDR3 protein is CASSVGPAVLNEQFF. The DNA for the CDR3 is TGTGCCAGCAGCGTAGGGCCAGCGGTCCTCAATGAGCAGTTCTTC.

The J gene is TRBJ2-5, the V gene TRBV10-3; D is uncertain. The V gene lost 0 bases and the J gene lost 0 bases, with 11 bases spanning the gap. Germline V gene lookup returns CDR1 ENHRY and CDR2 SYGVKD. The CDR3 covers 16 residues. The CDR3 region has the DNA TGTGCCATCAGTGAGTCGTGGGGTCGGAACCAAGAGACCCAGTACTTC. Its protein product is CAISESWGRNQETQYF.

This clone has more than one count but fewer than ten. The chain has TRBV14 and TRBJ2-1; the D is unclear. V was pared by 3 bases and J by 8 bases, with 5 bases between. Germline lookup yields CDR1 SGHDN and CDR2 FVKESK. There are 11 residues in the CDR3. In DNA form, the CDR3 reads TGTGCCAGCAGCCATAGGTATGAGCAGTTCTTC. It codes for CASSHRYEQFF.

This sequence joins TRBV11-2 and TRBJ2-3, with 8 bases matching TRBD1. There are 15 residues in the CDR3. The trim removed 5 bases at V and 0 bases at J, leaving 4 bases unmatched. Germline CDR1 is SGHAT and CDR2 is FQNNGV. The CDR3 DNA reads TGTGCCAGCAGCCCCCAGGGGGCCAGCACAGATACGCAGTATTTT. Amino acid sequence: CASSPQGASTDTQYF.

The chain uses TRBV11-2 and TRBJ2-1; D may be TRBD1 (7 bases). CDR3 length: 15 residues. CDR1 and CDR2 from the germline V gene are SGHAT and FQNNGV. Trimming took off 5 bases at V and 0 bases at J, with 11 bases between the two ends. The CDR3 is CASSQGGSSYNEQFF. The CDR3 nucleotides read TGTGCCAGCAGCCAGGGGGGCAGCTCCTACAATGAGCAGTTCTTC.

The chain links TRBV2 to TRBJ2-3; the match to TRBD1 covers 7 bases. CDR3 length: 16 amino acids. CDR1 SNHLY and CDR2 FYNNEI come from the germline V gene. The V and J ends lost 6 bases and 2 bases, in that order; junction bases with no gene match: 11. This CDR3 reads CASSQTGFGITDTQYF. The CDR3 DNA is TGTGCCAGCAGCCAGACAGGGTTCGGAATCACAGATACGCAGTATTTT.

CDR3 residues: CASSPITGGSPLHF. The CDR3 nucleotides read TGTGCCAGCAGCCCTATTACAGGGGGCTCACCCCTCCACTTT. The chain joins TRBV4-2 to TRBJ1-6, with 9 nucleotides matching TRBD1. The J segment lost 10 bases and the V segment lost 4 bases, leaving 5 bases of the junction unmatched. This CDR3 has 14 amino acids. Germline V CDR1 and CDR2: LGHNA, YNFKEQ.

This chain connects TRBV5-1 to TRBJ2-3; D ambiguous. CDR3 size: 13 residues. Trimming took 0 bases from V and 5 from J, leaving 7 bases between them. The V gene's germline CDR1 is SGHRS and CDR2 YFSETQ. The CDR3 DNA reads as TGCGCCAGCAGCTTGGACCTAGGAGATACGCAGTATTTT. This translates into CASSLDLGDTQYF.